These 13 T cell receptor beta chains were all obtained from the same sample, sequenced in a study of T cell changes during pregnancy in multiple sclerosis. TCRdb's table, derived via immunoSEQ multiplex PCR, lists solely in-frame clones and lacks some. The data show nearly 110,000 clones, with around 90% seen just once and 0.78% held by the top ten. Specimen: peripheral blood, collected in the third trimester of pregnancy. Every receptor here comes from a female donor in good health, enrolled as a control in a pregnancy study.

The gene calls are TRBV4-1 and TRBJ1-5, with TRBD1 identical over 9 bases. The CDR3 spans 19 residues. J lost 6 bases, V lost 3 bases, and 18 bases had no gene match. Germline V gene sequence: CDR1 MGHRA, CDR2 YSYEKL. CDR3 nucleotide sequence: TGCGCCAGCAGCCAGGGGACCGTATCTTTACAGGGGGCGCCTCAGCCCCAGCATTTT. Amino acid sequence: CASSQGTVSLQGAPQPQHF.

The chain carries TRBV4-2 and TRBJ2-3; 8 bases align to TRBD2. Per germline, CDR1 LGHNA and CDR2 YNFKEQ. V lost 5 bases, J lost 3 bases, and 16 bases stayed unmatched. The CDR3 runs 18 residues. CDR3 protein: CASSEGRGLAGQTDTQYF. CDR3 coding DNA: TGTGCCAGCAGCGAAGGACGCGGACTAGCCGGCCAAACAGATACGCAGTATTTT.

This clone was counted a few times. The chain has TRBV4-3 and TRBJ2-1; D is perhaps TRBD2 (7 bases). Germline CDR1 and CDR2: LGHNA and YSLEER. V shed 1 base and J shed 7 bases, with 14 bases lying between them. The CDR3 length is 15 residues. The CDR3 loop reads CASSQGGGLSNEQFF. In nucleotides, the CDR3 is TGCGCCAGCAGCCAAGGGGGGGGGCTTTCGAATGAGCAGTTCTTC.

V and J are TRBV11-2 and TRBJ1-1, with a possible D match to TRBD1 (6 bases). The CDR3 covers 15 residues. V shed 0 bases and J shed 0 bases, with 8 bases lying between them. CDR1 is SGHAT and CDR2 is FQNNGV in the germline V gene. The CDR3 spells CASSLEAGVNTEAFF. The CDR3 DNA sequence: TGTGCCAGCAGCTTAGAAGCAGGGGTGAACACTGAAGCTTTCTTT. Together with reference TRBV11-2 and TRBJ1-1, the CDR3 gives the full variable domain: EAGVAQSPRYKIIEKRQSVAFWCNPISGHATLYWYQQILGQGPKLLIQFQNNGVVDDSQLPKDRFSAERLKGVDSTLKIQPAKLEDSAVYLCASSLEAGVNTEAFFGQGTRLTVV.

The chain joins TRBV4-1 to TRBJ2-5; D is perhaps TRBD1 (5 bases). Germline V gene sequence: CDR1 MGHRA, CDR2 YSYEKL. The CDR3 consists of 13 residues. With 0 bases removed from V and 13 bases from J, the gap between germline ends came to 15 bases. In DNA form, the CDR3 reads TGCGCCAGCAGCCAAGATGGGGCTTCCGCTAGGTACTTC. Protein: CASSQDGASARYF.

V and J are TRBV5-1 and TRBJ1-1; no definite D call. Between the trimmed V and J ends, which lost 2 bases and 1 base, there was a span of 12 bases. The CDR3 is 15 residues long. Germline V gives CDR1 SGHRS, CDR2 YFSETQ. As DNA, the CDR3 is TGCGCCAGCAGCTTACGGGGTTCTGGGAACACTGAAGCTTTCTTT. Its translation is CASSLRGSGNTEAFF.

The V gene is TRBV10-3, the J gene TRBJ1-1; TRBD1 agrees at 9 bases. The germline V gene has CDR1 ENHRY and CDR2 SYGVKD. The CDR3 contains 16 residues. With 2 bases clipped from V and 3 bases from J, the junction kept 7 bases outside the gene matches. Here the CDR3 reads CAISERGDRAYTEAFF. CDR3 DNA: TGTGCCATCAGTGAGAGGGGGGACAGGGCGTACACTGAAGCTTTCTTT.

The CDR3 DNA follows: TGTGCTAGTGGACCAGGGGTTGGCTATGGCTACACCTTC. Amino acids: CASGPGVGYGYTF. The V and J genes are TRBV12-5 and TRBJ1-2; a weak D match, TRBD1 (6 bases). Germline CDR1 is LGHNT and CDR2 is FRNRAP. The CDR3 extends over 13 amino acids. V was cut by 6 bases and J by 4 bases, with 12 bases left in between.

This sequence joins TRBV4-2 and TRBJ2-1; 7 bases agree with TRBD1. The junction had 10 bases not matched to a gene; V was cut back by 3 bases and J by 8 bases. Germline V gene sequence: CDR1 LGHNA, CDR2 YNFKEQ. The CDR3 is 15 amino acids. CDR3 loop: CASSHQTGVRDEQFF. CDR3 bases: TGTGCCAGCAGCCACCAAACAGGGGTTCGGGATGAGCAGTTCTTC.

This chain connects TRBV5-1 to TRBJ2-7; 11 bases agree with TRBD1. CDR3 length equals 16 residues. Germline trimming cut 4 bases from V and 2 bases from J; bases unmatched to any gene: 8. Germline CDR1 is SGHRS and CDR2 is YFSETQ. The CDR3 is CASSVTPGQGAYEQYF. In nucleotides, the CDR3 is TGCGCCAGCAGCGTCACCCCGGGACAGGGGGCCTACGAGCAGTACTTC.

CDR3: CASSPQGQGISYGYTF. The CDR3 DNA reads TGTGCCAGCAGCCCCCAAGGACAGGGGATCAGCTATGGCTACACCTTC. The V and J genes are TRBV7-2 and TRBJ1-2; 9 nucleotides agree with TRBD1. V lost 5 bases to trimming and J lost 4 bases; unmatched junction nucleotides: 11. CDR3 length equals 16 residues. The germline V gene has CDR1 SGHTA and CDR2 FQGNSA.

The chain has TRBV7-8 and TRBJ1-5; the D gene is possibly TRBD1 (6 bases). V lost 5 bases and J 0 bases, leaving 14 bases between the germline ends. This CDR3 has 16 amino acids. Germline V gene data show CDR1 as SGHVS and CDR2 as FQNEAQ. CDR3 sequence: CASSTGTQFSNQPQHF. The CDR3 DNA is TGTGCCAGCAGCACCGGGACACAGTTTAGCAATCAGCCCCAGCATTTT.

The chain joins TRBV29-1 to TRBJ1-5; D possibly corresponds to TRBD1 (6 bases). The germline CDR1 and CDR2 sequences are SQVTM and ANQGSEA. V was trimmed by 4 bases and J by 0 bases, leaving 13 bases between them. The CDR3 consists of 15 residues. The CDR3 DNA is TGCAGCGTTGCGACCGGGACATATAGCAATCAGCCCCAGCATTTT. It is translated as CSVATGTYSNQPQHF.